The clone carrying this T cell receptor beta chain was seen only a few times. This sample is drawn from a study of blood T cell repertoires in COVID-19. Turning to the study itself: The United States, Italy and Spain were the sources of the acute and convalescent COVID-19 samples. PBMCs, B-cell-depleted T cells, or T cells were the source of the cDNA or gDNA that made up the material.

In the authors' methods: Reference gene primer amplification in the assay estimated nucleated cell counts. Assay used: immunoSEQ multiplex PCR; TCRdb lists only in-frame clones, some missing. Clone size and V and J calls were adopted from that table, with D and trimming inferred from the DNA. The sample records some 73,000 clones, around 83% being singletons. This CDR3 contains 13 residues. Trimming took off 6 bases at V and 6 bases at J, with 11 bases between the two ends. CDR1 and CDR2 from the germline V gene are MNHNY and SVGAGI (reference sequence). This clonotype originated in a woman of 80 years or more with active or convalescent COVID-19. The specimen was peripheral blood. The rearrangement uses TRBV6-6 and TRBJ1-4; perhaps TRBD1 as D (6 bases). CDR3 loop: CASRAGAHEKLFF. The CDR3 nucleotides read TGTGCCAGCAGAGCAGGGGCCCATGAAAAACTGTTTTTT.